A selection of T cell receptor beta chains follows, all from one sample in a study of long-term antiretroviral therapy in people with HIV. Clones were read by immunoSEQ multiplex PCR, and TCRdb kept only the in-frame ones, dropping some. The repertoire holds about 19,000 clones, less than 85% seen once, with approximately 15% in the top ten. Sequencing used unsorted PBMCs, obtained 0.5 years before starting antiretroviral therapy. These receptors all stem from a woman between 50 and 59 years old with HIV. Each CDR3 is given with its conserved first and last residue. The D gene is left open where the match is weak. Only some rows state a clone size, as once, few, many or a class for expanded clones.

d_call,j_call,v_call,clone_size,cdr3_nt,cdr3_aa
.,TRBJ2-5,TRBV11-2,.,TGTGCCAGCAGCTTAGAGGCACTGGTACAAGAGACCCAGTACTTC,CASSLEALVQETQYF
.,TRBJ2-7,TRBV7-2,.,TGTGCCAGCAGCTTCGGACTTACCTACGAGCAGTACTTC,CASSFGLTYEQYF
.,TRBJ1-1,TRBV15,.,TGTGCCACCAGCAGAGATCCGAACACTGAAGCTTTCTTT,CATSRDPNTEAFF
.,TRBJ2-7,TRBV7-2,.,TGTGCCAGCAGCTTAGTTGCAGCGCCGTACGAGCAGTACTTC,CASSLVAAPYEQYF
TRBD2,TRBJ2-3,TRBV7-7,.,TGTGCCAGCAGCTTATCCCGGGGGGGCACAGATACGCAGTATTTT,CASSLSRGGTDTQYF
TRBD1,TRBJ2-2,TRBV5-6,.,TGTGCCAGCAGCTACAGGGGTGGGGACGGGGAGCTGTTTTTT,CASSYRGGDGELFF
.,TRBJ1-2,TRBV6-1,.,TGTGCCAGCACCTTCTATGGCTACACCTTC,CASTFYGYTF
.,TRBJ1-1,TRBV9,once,TGTGCCAGCAGCGTAGATCCACTGAACACTGAAGCTTTCTTT,CASSVDPLNTEAFF
.,TRBJ2-7,TRBV7-2,.,TGTGCCAGCACCTTAGTGGGTAACGAGCAGTACTTC,CASTLVGNEQYF
.,TRBJ2-3,TRBV5-5,.,TGTGCCAGCAGCTTCCGGATGGCTAGCACAGATACGCAGTATTTT,CASSFRMASTDTQYF
.,TRBJ2-7,TRBV6-5,.,TGTGCCAGCAGTTCAGGGCCGTCCTACGAGCAGTACTTC,CASSSGPSYEQYF
.,TRBJ1-2,TRBV2,.,TGTGCCAGCAGTGAGGAGGTAGAAGGGGTAGACTATGGCTACACCTTC,CASSEEVEGVDYGYTF
.,TRBJ1-2,TRBV18,.,TGTGCCAGCTCACCACCGAGCAGGGAAGGGGGCTACACCTTC,CASSPPSREGGYTF
.,TRBJ1-3,TRBV6-6,.,TGTGCCAGCGTGAGAGGGTTACACTCTGGAAACACCATATATTTT,CASVRGLHSGNTIYF
.,TRBJ1-1,TRBV19,.,TGTGCCAGTAGTAGAACAGGGAAGACTGAAGCTTTCTTT,CASSRTGKTEAFF
TRBD1,TRBJ1-5,TRBV18,.,TGTGCCAGCTCACCACCTGGGACAGGGGGCAATCAGCCCCAGCATTTT,CASSPPGTGGNQPQHF
TRBD1,TRBJ1-4,TRBV7-9,.,TGTGCCAGCAGCTTGGCAGGACAGGGAGGAAAACTGTTTTTT,CASSLAGQGGKLFF
TRBD2,TRBJ2-2,TRBV29-1,.,TGCAGCGCCGAGGGGTCTAATAGCGGGGGGAAAGCCGGGGAGCTGTTTTTT,CSAEGSNSGGKAGELFF
.,TRBJ1-5,TRBV30,.,TGTGCCTGGAGTGTAGAGGGGCGCGGGCCCCAGCATTTT,CAWSVEGRGPQHF
.,TRBJ1-6,TRBV30,.,TGTGCCTGGAGCCTTGGGATAGAGAATAATTCACCCCTCCACTTT,CAWSLGIENNSPLHF
TRBD2,TRBJ2-5,TRBV9,few,TGTGCCAGCAGCGTACAAGCGGGGGAGGTAGAGACCCAGTACTTC,CASSVQAGEVETQYF
TRBD1,TRBJ1-5,TRBV27,.,TGTGCCAGCAGTTTATCCGGACAGGGGGCTGATCAGCCCCAGCATTTT,CASSLSGQGADQPQHF
.,TRBJ1-4,TRBV2,.,TGTGCCAGCAGTGAATGGACCTGGGAAACTAATGAAAAACTGTTTTTT,CASSEWTWETNEKLFF
.,TRBJ2-5,TRBV7-2,.,TGTGCCAGCAGCTTAGCCGGGCTTCAAGAGACCCAGTACTTC,CASSLAGLQETQYF
TRBD1,TRBJ2-3,TRBV12-5,.,TGTGCTAGTGGAAGAGACAGGGAGCGCACAGATACGCAGTATTTT,CASGRDRERTDTQYF
.,TRBJ1-2,TRBV6-6,.,TGTGCCAGCAGTCACACCGGGACTTTTTATGGCTACACCTTC,CASSHTGTFYGYTF
.,TRBJ1-5,TRBV19,.,TGTGCCAGTAGTACACCCCCCCCAGGTGGGCAGCCCCAGCATTTT,CASSTPPPGGQPQHF
TRBD1,TRBJ2-5,TRBV9,.,TGTGCCAGCAGCGGGGGGGACAGGGTAACAGAGACCCAGTACTTC,CASSGGDRVTETQYF
.,TRBJ1-2,TRBV2,.,TGTGCCAGCAGTGAAGCGCAGTCGCAGTGGGGCTACACCTTC,CASSEAQSQWGYTF
TRBD2,TRBJ2-7,TRBV5-1,.,TGCGCCAGCAGCTTGGCGGCGGGGGGGTACGAGCAGTACTTC,CASSLAAGGYEQYF
TRBD1,TRBJ1-1,TRBV6-1,medium-sized,TGTGCCAGCAGTGGGGGCAAGGGACAGGGCCTTTCGAACACTGAAGCTTTCTTT,CASSGGKGQGLSNTEAFF